One sample yielded the 31 T cell receptor beta chains listed below, sequenced in a study of T cell changes during pregnancy in multiple sclerosis. TCRdb's copy holds only in-frame clones and misses some; the assay was immunoSEQ multiplex PCR. The repertoire holds roughly 85,000 clones, with approximately 90% as singletons. The sample here was peripheral blood, taken in the first trimester of pregnancy. The receptor source for this set is a female donor with multiple sclerosis, enrolled in a pregnancy study.

The chain links TRBV6-6 to TRBJ2-1; 10 nucleotides align to TRBD2. Germline V gene lookup returns CDR1 MNHNY and CDR2 SVGAGI (reference sequence). The CDR3 extends over 16 amino acids. V lost 6 bases, J lost 4 bases, and 9 bases stayed unmatched. The CDR3, as DNA: TGTGCCAGCAGACCTACTAGCGGGAATTGGTACAATGAGCAGTTCTTC. Protein: CASRPTSGNWYNEQFF.

The V and J genes are TRBV20-1 and TRBJ1-1; D unresolved. The length of the CDR3 is 11 residues. Germline loops: CDR1 DFQATT, CDR2 SNEGSKA (reference sequence). Trimming removed 2 bases at V and 2 bases at J, with 3 bases between. CDR3: CSARSNTEAFF. As DNA, the CDR3 is TGCAGTGCTAGATCAAACACTGAAGCTTTCTTT.

J is TRBJ2-1 and V is TRBV7-9, with D hard to call. This CDR3 is built from 12 residues. Per germline, CDR1 SEHNR and CDR2 FQNEAQ (reference sequence). V dropped 0 bases and J dropped 9 bases, with 6 bases sitting between them. The CDR3 here is CASSLAGSEQFF. The CDR3 coding sequence is TGTGCCAGCAGCTTAGCCGGTAGTGAGCAGTTCTTC.

The CDR3 coding sequence is TGTGCCAGCAGCCCGAAGTCAGTATACGAGCAGTACTTC. The encoded protein is CASSPKSVYEQYF. The chain links TRBV14 to TRBJ2-7; D remains ambiguous. CDR3 length: 13 residues. Trimming stripped 4 bases from V and 4 bases from J, with 11 bases between. Germline V gene data show CDR1 as SGHDN and CDR2 as FVKESK.

The chain combines TRBV13 with TRBJ2-7, with a tentative D call TRBD1 (5 bases). V lost 0 bases and J lost 0, with 9 bases in between. The germline V gene encodes CDR1 PRHDT and CDR2 FYEKMQ (reference sequence). CDR3 length equals 15 residues. The CDR3 nucleotides are TGTGCCAGCAGCTTAGGTGGACAAAACTCCTACGAGCAGTACTTC. It is translated as CASSLGGQNSYEQYF.

The chain links TRBV19 to TRBJ2-1, with 9 bases fitting TRBD2. V shed 2 bases and J 4 bases; nucleotides not matched to a gene: 12. This CDR3 has 18 residues. Germline V gene data show CDR1 as LNHDA and CDR2 as SQIVND (reference sequence). CDR3 sequence reads: CASSIYPGASGVYNEQFF. In DNA, the CDR3 is TGTGCCAGTAGTATATACCCAGGGGCTAGCGGGGTGTACAATGAGCAGTTCTTC.

The chain employs TRBV2 and TRBJ1-2; 8 positions agree with TRBD1. The CDR3 extends over 16 amino acids. J was trimmed by 3 bases and V by 6 bases; bases with no gene match: 12. Germline V gene sequence: CDR1 SNHLY, CDR2 FYNNEI. CDR3 amino acids: CASRDLQGGLHYGYTF. The CDR3 DNA reads TGTGCCAGCAGGGATTTACAGGGGGGCCTACACTATGGCTACACCTTC.

This chain links TRBV4-3 with TRBJ2-7; no firm D call. This CDR3 is built from 13 residues. The germline gives CDR1 LGHNA, CDR2 YSLEER. Trimming pared 1 base from V and 3 bases from J, leaving 7 bases between. As DNA, the CDR3 is TGCGCCAGCAGCCAAGGACTGGACTACGAGCAGTACTTC. Its translation: CASSQGLDYEQYF.

V usage is TRBV5-6 and J usage is TRBJ2-7; 8 bases match TRBD1. The CDR3 sequence is 15 residues long. Looked up from germline, CDR1 is SGHDT and CDR2 is YYEEEE. Losses at the gene ends were 0 bases for V and 2 bases for J; bases not matched to a gene: 4. Written as DNA, the CDR3 is TGTGCCAGCAGCTTGGGCGGGACAGGACCCTACGAGCAGTACTTC. It translates to CASSLGGTGPYEQYF.

The chain employs TRBV28 and TRBJ2-5; the match to TRBD2 covers 10 bases. Germline loops: CDR1 MDHEN, CDR2 SYDVKM. The CDR3 has 14 amino acids. V trimming: 4 bases; J trimming: 3 bases; junction bases outside the gene matches: 2. The CDR3 nucleotides are TGTGCCAGCAGTTCCGGGACTAGCGAAGAGACCCAGTACTTC. This translates into CASSSGTSEETQYF.

The chain carries TRBV25-1 and TRBJ1-2; D not certain. The CDR3 is made up of 11 amino acids. The germline CDR1 and CDR2 sequences are MGHDK and SYGVNS. With 0 bases removed from V and 7 bases from J, the gap between germline ends came to 3 bases. Written as DNA, the CDR3 is TGTGCCAGCAGTGAATACGGTGGCTACACCTTC. This encodes CASSEYGGYTF.

The J gene is TRBJ2-5, the V gene TRBV27; the D gene is possibly TRBD2 (6 bases). CDR1 and CDR2 (germline): MNHEY, SMNVEV (reference sequence). V was pared by 4 bases and J by 4 bases, with 16 bases between. This CDR3 region has 15 residues. The CDR3 DNA follows: TGTGCCAGCAGTTACGGACTAACCAGCACAGAGACCCAGTACTTC. Its protein is CASSYGLTSTETQYF.

V and J are TRBV27 and TRBJ2-1; 9 bases map to TRBD2. The germline V gene has CDR1 MNHEY and CDR2 SMNVEV (reference sequence). CDR3 length equals 14 residues. The V segment lost 5 bases and the J segment 6 bases; nucleotides outside the gene matches: 5. The CDR3 nucleotides are TGTGCCAGCAGTCCCGGGACTAGCCCCAATGAGCAGTTCTTC. Translation gives CASSPGTSPNEQFF.

This chain joins TRBV5-8 and TRBJ1-5; 7 bases are shared with TRBD1. Germline V gene lookup returns CDR1 SGHTS and CDR2 YDEGEE. CDR3 length equals 16 residues. Trimming cost V 4 bases and J 4 bases; bases outside gene matches: 11. This CDR3 is CASSSRQGWSNQPQHF. CDR3 sequence (DNA): TGTGCCAGCAGCAGCCGACAGGGATGGTCAAATCAGCCCCAGCATTTT.

V usage is TRBV7-3 and J usage is TRBJ2-5; D is possibly TRBD2 (5 bases). Per germline, CDR1 SGHTA and CDR2 FQGTGA. The CDR3 is made up of 14 amino acids. Trimming pared 5 bases from V and 5 bases from J, leaving 15 bases between. CDR3: CASSTTGPGETQYF. CDR3 DNA: TGTGCCAGCAGCACCACCGGGCCGGGGGAGACCCAGTACTTC.

This clone was seen a single time. The V call is TRBV7-9, the J call TRBJ2-1; weak D call: TRBD2 (6 bases). The CDR3 spans 14 residues. With 1 base removed from V and 6 bases from J, the gap between germline ends came to 10 bases. Germline lookup yields CDR1 SEHNR and CDR2 FQNEAQ (reference sequence). The CDR3, as DNA: TGTGCCAGCAGCTTAGACGGAGGGGCCAATGAGCAGTTCTTC. Its protein is CASSLDGGANEQFF.

The V and J genes are TRBV29-1 and TRBJ1-2; D may be TRBD1 (6 bases). V was cut by 7 bases and J by 4 bases, with 13 bases left in between. There are 12 residues in the CDR3. Germline CDR1 SQVTM, CDR2 ANQGSEA. CDR3 nucleotides: TGCAGCGGAGGACAGAAAGCCTATGGCTACACCTTC. It specifies CSGGQKAYGYTF.

This chain uses TRBV25-1 with TRBJ2-1, with unresolved D. There are 13 residues in the CDR3. Germline CDR1 MGHDK, CDR2 SYGVNS. The V and J ends lost 0 bases and 4 bases respectively, with 4 bases between them. The CDR3: CASSEYNYNEQFF. The DNA for the CDR3 is TGTGCCAGCAGTGAATATAATTACAATGAGCAGTTCTTC.

The V and J genes are TRBV13 and TRBJ2-7; TRBD1 matches at 8 bases. After removal of 2 bases from V and 7 bases from J, the junction contained 10 bases not matched to a gene. In germline, CDR1 is PRHDT, CDR2 FYEKMQ (reference sequence). The CDR3 spans 15 residues. For the CDR3, the DNA is TGTGCCAGCAGCTTATATAGTCAGGGGGCTGCTGAGCAGTACTTC. Translating gives CASSLYSQGAAEQYF.

This chain's CDR3 is CAWSPRNGYTF. The CDR3 DNA reads as TGTGCCTGGAGCCCTCGTAATGGCTACACCTTC. The chain couples TRBV30 to TRBJ1-2, with no clear D. There are 11 residues in the CDR3. CDR1 is GTSNPN and CDR2 is SVGIG in the germline V gene (reference sequence). Trimming stripped 3 bases from V and 6 bases from J, with 8 bases between.

The chain has TRBV15 and TRBJ2-2; 15 positions match TRBD2. Germline CDR1 reads LNHNV; CDR2 reads YYDKDF (reference sequence). The CDR3 has 20 amino acids. With 0 bases clipped from V and 6 bases from J, the junction kept 11 bases outside the gene matches. CDR3 residues: CATSRDVGGLAGGGAGELFF. The DNA for the CDR3 is TGTGCCACCAGCAGAGATGTAGGCGGACTAGCGGGAGGGGGCGCCGGGGAGCTGTTTTTT. The full variable domain, its missing parts supplied by reference TRBV15 and TRBJ2-2, is DAMVIQNPRYQVTQFGKPVTLSCSQTLNHNVMYWYQQKSSQAPKLLFHYYDKDFNNEADTPDNFQSRRPNTSFCFLDIRSPGLGDTAMYLCATSRDVGGLAGGGAGELFFGEGSRLTVL.

This clone was observed a few times. J is TRBJ1-2 and V is TRBV19; D is uncertain. Trimming left V 3 bases short and J 4 bases short, with 15 bases between. The CDR3 extends over 15 amino acids. CDR1 is LNHDA and CDR2 is SQIVND in the germline V gene (reference sequence). CDR3 DNA sequence: TGTGCCAGTAGTATTCTTACGGCGGCTACCTATGGCTACACCTTC. Translating gives CASSILTAATYGYTF. Full variable domain (rest looked up from reference TRBV19 and TRBJ1-2): DGGITQSPKYLFRKEGQNVTLSCEQNLNHDAMYWYRQDPGQGLRLIYYSQIVNDFQKGDIAEGYSVSREKKESFPLTVTSAQKNPTAFYLCASSILTAATYGYTFGSGTRLTVV.

The genes are TRBV2 and TRBJ2-7, with D possibly being TRBD1 (6 bases). V shed 5 bases and J shed 2 bases, with 13 bases lying between them. This CDR3 spans 14 amino acids. Germline loops: CDR1 SNHLY, CDR2 FYNNEI. The CDR3 DNA is TGTGCCAGCAGTCCAGGGGACCGCACCTACGAGCAGTACTTC. Translation: CASSPGDRTYEQYF.

This clone was counted a few times. The V gene is TRBV28, the J gene TRBJ1-1; 7 bases line up with TRBD1. Germline trimming cut 5 bases from V and 2 bases from J; bases unmatched to any gene: 14. CDR1 is MDHEN, CDR2 SYDVKM, per germline. The CDR3 has 17 amino acids. The CDR3 loop is CASSAGRGVHLNTEAFF. The CDR3 coding sequence is TGTGCCAGCAGTGCGGGCAGGGGGGTCCACCTTAACACTGAAGCTTTCTTT.

The V and J genes are TRBV18 and TRBJ1-1, with 8 bases identical to TRBD1. V trimming: 3 bases; J trimming: 12 bases; junction bases outside the gene matches: 6. The germline V gene has CDR1 KGHSH and CDR2 LQKENI. This CDR3 contains 12 residues. CDR3 DNA: TGTGCCAGCTCACCCGGACAGGGTATCCCTTTCTTT. Its protein is CASSPGQGIPFF.

This clone came up once. The chain employs TRBV15 and TRBJ2-7; D might be TRBD2 (6 bases). Trimming removed 1 base from V and 3 bases from J, with 10 bases in between. The germline CDR1 and CDR2 sequences are LNHNV and YYDKDF (reference sequence). The CDR3 consists of 14 residues. The CDR3 loop is CATSRGGVDYEQYF. The CDR3 DNA reads as TGTGCCACCAGCAGAGGCGGGGTAGACTACGAGCAGTACTTC.

The chain couples TRBV28 to TRBJ1-2; the match to TRBD1 covers 7 bases. The CDR3 spans 15 residues. V was clipped by 4 bases and J by 5 bases; unmatched bases: 10. Germline V lookup: CDR1 MDHEN, CDR2 SYDVKM. CDR3 sequence: CASSSRRQGFYGYTF. CDR3 bases: TGTGCCAGCAGTTCCCGCAGACAGGGCTTTTATGGCTACACCTTC.

The J gene is TRBJ2-5, the V gene TRBV6-1, with D possibly TRBD2 on 5 matching bases. Germline V gives CDR1 MNHNS, CDR2 SASEGT. This CDR3 spans 14 amino acids. Deletions cut 6 bases from V and 10 bases from J, with 21 bases between. DNA for the CDR3: TGTGCCAGCAGGACCGAGCGGCTAGTCTGGCGCCAGTACTTC. It encodes CASRTERLVWRQYF.

This rearrangement joins TRBV2 to TRBJ2-7; TRBD2 matches at 10 bases. The J segment lost 2 bases and the V segment lost 10 bases, leaving 5 bases of the junction unmatched. Germline V gene lookup returns CDR1 SNHLY and CDR2 FYNNEI. This CDR3 region has 13 residues. Written as DNA, the CDR3 is TGTGCCACTAGGACTAGCGGCACCTACGAGCAGTACTTC. Residues: CATRTSGTYEQYF.

The chain uses TRBV30 and TRBJ1-2; D remains ambiguous. The CDR3 is 11 residues long. Germline V CDR1 and CDR2: GTSNPN, SVGIG (reference sequence). V lost 6 bases and J 8 bases, leaving 13 bases between the germline ends. The CDR3, as DNA: TGTGCCTGCCCCGGTCCGGGAGGCTACACCTTC. Its protein is CACPGPGGYTF.

The J gene is TRBJ1-1, the V gene TRBV6-1; D unclear. In germline, CDR1 is MNHNS, CDR2 SASEGT. The V end lost 0 bases, the J end lost 6 bases, and 8 bases lay between the germline ends. This CDR3 has 13 residues. In DNA form, the CDR3 reads TGTGCCAGCAGTGAAGCCTTGAGGTCTGAAGCTTTCTTT. Its protein is CASSEALRSEAFF.